This TCR beta chain was identified in a study of T cell responses to AZD1222 COVID-19 vaccine. Background on the study: Second doses at about 4 or about 12 weeks were pooled.

CDR3 length: 16 amino acids. V shed 0 bases, J shed 0 bases, and the junction held 3 bases outside the gene matches. Per the germline V gene, CDR1 is SGDLS and CDR2 is YYNGEE. With respect to this clone: What it recognizes is unknown.

Notes on the study in general: Females outnumbered males among donors, who were mostly white British; clonal diversity was possibly underestimated. Epitopes outside B.1.351 and B.1.1.7 mutated regions reportedly drew nearly half of spike TCRs.

Here immunoSEQ multiplex PCR was the method, and the copy in TCRdb shows in-frame clones only, minus some. The sample has some 95,000 clones; around 86% are singletons. This TCR was sampled from an adult in good health. V is TRBV9 and J is TRBJ1-1, with 9 bases matching TRBD1. Sample: peripheral blood, taken on day 0 of AZD1222 vaccination. The CDR3 region is CASSVADRGMNTEAFF. The DNA of the CDR3 is TGTGCCAGCAGCGTAGCAGACAGGGGGATGAACACTGAAGCTTTCTTT.